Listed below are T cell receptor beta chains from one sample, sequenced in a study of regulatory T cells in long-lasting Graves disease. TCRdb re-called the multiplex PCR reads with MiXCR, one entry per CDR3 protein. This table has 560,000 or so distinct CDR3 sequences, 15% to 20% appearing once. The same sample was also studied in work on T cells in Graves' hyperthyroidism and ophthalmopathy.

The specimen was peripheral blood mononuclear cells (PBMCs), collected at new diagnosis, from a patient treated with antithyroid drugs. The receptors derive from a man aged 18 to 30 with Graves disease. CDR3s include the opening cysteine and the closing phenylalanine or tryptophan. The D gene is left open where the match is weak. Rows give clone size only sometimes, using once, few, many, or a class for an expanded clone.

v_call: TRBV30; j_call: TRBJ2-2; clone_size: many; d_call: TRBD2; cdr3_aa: CAWSGGSGTGELFF; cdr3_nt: TGTGCCTGGTCAGGCGGGAGCGGCACCGGGGAGCTGTTTTTT
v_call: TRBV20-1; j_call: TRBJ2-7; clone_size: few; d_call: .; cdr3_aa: CSARVSGGTSYEQYF; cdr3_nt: TGCAGTGCTAGAGTATCCGGAGGGACCTCCTACGAGCAGTACTTC
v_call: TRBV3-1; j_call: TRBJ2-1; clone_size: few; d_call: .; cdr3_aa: CASSQIRRREQFF; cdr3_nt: TGTGCCAGCAGCCAAATTCGAAGACGCGAGCAGTTCTTC
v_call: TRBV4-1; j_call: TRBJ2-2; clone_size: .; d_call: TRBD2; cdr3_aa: CASSQDPSGRWSGELFF; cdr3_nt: TGCGCCAGCAGCCAAGATCCTAGCGGGAGATGGTCCGGGGAGCTGTTTTTT
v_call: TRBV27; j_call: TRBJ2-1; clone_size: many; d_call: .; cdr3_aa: CASRYPGINEQFF; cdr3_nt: TGTGCCAGCCGCTATCCAGGAATTAATGAGCAGTTCTTC
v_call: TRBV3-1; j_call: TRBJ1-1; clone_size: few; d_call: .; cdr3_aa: CASSQALAEAFF; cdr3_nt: TGTGCCAGCAGCCAAGCATTGGCTGAAGCTTTCTTT
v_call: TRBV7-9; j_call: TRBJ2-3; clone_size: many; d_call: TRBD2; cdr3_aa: CASSFTGTSGMRGTDTQYF; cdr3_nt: TGTGCCAGCAGCTTTACCGGGACTAGCGGGATGCGGGGCACAGATACGCAGTATTTT
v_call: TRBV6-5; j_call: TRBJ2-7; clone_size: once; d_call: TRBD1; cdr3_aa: CASRYSGTGGHEQYF; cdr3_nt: TGTGCCAGCCGTTATTCCGGGACAGGGGGCCACGAGCAGTACTTC
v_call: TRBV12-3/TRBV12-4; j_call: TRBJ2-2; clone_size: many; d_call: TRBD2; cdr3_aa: CASSLAGTSGTNTGELFF; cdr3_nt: TGTGCCAGCAGTTTAGCCGGGACTAGCGGGACCAACACCGGGGAGCTGTTTTTT
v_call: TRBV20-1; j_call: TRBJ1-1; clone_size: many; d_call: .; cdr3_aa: CSARHRQNTEAFF; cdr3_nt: TGCAGTGCTAGGCACAGGCAGAACACTGAAGCTTTCTTT
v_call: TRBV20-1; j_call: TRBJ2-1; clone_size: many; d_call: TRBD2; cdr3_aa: CSASTAKREGNEQFF; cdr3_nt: TGCAGTGCTAGCACCGCCAAGCGGGAGGGTAATGAGCAGTTCTTC
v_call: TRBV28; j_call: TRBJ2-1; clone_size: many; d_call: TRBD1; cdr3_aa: CASSSPGQGNEQFF; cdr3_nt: TGTGCCAGCAGCTCTCCGGGACAGGGCAATGAGCAGTTCTTC
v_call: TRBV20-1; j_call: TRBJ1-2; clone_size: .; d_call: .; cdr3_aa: CSAGDGKEGGYTF; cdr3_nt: TGCAGTGCTGGAGATGGCAAGGAAGGGGGCTACACCTTC
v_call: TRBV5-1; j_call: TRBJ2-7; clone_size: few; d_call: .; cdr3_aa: CASSRERAYEQYF; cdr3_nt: TGCGCCAGCAGCAGGGAGAGGGCGTACGAGCAGTACTTC
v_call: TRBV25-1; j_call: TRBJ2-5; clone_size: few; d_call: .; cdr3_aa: CASSGQRIQETQYF; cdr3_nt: TGTGCCAGCAGTGGACAGCGGATCCAAGAGACCCAGTACTTC
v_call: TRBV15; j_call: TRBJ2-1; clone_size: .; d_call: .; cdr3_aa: CATRASVYNEQFF; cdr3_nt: TGTGCCACCAGGGCTAGCGTATACAATGAGCAGTTCTTC
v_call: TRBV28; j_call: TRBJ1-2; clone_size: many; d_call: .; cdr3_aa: CASSFLPEAHDGYTF; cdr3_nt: TGTGCCAGCAGTTTTCTTCCGGAGGCCCACGATGGCTACACCTTC
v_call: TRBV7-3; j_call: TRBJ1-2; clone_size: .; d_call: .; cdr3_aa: CASSETDAPADYGYTF; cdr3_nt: TGTGCCAGCAGCGAAACGGACGCCCCGGCGGACTATGGCTACACCTTC
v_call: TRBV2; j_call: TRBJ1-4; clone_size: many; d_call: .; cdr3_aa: CASRGLEEKLFF; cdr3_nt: TGTGCCAGCAGGGGTCTTGAGGAAAAACTGTTTTTT
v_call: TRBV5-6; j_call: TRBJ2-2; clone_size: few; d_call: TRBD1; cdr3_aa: CASSLPDRGPTGELFF; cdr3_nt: TGTGCCAGCAGCTTACCTGACAGGGGGCCGACCGGGGAGCTGTTTTTT
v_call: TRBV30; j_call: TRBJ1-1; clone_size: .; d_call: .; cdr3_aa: CAWSEDRNTEAFF; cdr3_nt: TGTGCCTGGAGCGAAGACCGGAACACTGAAGCTTTCTTT
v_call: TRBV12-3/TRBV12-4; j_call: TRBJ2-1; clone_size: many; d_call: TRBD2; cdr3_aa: CASSLFWGGNEQFF; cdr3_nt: TGTGCCAGCAGTTTATTCTGGGGGGGGAATGAGCAGTTCTTC
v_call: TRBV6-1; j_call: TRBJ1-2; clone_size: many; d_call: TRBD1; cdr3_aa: CASRIGTARGYTF; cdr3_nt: TGTGCCAGCAGAATCGGGACAGCGAGGGGCTACACCTTC
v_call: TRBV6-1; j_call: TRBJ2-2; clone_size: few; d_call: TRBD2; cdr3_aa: CASGTSDEVAGELFF; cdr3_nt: TGTGCCAGCGGGACTAGCGATGAGGTGGCCGGGGAGCTGTTTTTT
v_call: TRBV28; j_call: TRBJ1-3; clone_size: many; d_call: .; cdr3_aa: CASREGGNTIYF; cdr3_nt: TGTGCCAGCAGGGAAGGAGGAAACACCATATATTTT
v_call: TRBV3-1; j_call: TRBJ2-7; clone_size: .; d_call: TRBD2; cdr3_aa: CASSPAGVLCEQYF; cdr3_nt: TGTGCCAGCAGCCCGGCGGGAGTATTATGCGAGCAGTACTTC
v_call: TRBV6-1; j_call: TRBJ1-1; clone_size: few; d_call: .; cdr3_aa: CASSEVAEAFF; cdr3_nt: TGTGCCAGCAGTGAAGTTGCTGAAGCTTTCTTT
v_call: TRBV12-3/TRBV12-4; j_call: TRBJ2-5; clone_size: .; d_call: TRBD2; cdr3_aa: CASSPGTSGEKKRTQYF; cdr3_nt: TGTGCCAGCAGTCCCGGGACTAGCGGGGAAAAAAAGAGAACCCAGTACTTC
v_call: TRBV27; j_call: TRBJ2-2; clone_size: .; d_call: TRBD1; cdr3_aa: CASKGQGYLTGELFF; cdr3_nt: TGTGCCAGCAAGGGACAGGGCTATCTCACCGGGGAGCTGTTTTTT
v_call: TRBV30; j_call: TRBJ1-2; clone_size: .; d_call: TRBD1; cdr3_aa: CAWSHPVTGGEGYTF; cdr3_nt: TGTGCCTGGAGCCACCCAGTGACAGGGGGCGAGGGCTACACCTTC
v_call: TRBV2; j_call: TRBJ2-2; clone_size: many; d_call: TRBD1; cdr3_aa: CASTRTGGNTGELFF; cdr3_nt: TGTGCCAGCACAAGGACAGGGGGGAACACCGGGGAGCTGTTTTTT
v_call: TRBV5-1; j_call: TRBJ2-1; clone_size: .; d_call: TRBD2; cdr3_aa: CASSPAGTSGNEQFF; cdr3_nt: TGCGCCAGCAGCCCGGCCGGGACTAGTGGGAATGAGCAGTTCTTC
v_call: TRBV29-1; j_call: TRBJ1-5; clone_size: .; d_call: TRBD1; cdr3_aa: CSVMDRVGQPQHF; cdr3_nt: TGCAGCGTTATGGACAGGGTGGGGCAGCCCCAGCATTTT
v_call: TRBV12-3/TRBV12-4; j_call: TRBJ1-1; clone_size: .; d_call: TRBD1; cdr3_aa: CASSEGQGPTEAFF; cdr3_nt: TGTGCCAGCAGTGAAGGACAGGGTCCCACTGAAGCTTTCTTT
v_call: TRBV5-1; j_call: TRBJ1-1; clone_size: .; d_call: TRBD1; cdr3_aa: CASSLGGTGNNTEAFF; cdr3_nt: TGCGCCAGCAGCTTGGGTGGGACAGGGAATAACACTGAAGCTTTCTTT
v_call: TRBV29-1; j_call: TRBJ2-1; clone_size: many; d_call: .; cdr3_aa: CSVEGGDLNEQFF; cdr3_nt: TGCAGCGTTGAAGGGGGTGATCTCAATGAGCAGTTCTTC
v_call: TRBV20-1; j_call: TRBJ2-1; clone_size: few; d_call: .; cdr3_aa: CSAEGVAAEQFF; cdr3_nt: TGCAGTGCCGAGGGGGTAGCCGCTGAGCAGTTCTTC
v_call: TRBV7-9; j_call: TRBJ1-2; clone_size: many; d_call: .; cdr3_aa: CASSLAGNYGYTF; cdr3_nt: TGTGCCAGCAGCTTGGCCGGGAACTATGGCTACACCTTC
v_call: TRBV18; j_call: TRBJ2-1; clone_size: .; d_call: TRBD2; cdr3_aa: CASSTGLAGGNEQFF; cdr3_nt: TGTGCCAGTAGCACTGGACTAGCGGGAGGCAATGAGCAGTTCTTC
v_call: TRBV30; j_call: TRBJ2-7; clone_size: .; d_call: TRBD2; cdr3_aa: CAWSEALAGGPGYEQYF; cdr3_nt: TGTGCCTGGAGTGAGGCCCTAGCGGGAGGGCCGGGGTACGAGCAGTACTTC
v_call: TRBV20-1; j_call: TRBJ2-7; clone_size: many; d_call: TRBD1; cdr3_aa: CSARTQGALGEQYF; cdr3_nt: TGCAGTGCTAGGACACAGGGGGCGCTTGGCGAGCAGTACTTC
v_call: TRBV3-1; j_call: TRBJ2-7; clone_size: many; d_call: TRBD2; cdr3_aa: CASTQQPSGSYEQYF; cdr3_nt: TGTGCCAGCACCCAGCAACCTAGCGGCTCCTACGAGCAGTACTTC
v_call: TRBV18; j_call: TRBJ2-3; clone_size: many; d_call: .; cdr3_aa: CASSPRQLSTDTQYF; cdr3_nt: TGTGCCAGCTCACCACGCCAGCTTAGCACAGATACGCAGTATTTT
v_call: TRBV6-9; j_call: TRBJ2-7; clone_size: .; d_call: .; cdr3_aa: CASSYFPADTTFREQYF; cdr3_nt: TGTGCCAGCAGTTACTTCCCGGCGGACACAACTTTCCGCGAGCAGTACTTC